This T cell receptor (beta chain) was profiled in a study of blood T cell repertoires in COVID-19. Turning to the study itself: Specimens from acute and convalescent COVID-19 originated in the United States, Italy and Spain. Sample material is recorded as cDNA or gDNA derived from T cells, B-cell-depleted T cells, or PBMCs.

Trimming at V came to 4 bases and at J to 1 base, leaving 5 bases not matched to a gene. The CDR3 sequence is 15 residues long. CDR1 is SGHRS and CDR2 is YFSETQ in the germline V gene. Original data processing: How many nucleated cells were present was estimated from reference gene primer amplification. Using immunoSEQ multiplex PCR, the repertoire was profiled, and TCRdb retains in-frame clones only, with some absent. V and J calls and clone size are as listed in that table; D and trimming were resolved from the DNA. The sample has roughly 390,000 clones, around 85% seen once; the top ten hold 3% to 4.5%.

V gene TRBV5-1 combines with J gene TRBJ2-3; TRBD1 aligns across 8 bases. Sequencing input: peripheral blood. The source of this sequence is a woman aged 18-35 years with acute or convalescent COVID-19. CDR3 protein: CASSDGQGGTDTQYF. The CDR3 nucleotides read TGCGCCAGCAGCGACGGACAGGGAGGCACAGATACGCAGTATTTT.